One and the same sample provided the 29 T cell receptor beta chains below, sequenced in a study of blood T cells in healthy people across ages. Then a second PCR, running roughly 7 to 11 cycles, was carried out with a sample-barcoded 5' primer and a J-beta primer mix. TCRdb analysed the 5' RACE reads with MiXCR anew, one entry per CDR3 protein. The table has 780,000 or so distinct CDR3 sequences, about 61% seen once; the top ten hold about a quarter. Sequenced material: blood. The receptor set was obtained from a man aged 40-49 years in good health.

This clonotype appeared many times. The rearrangement joins TRBV10-3 to TRBJ2-7, with 8 bases that match TRBD2. Germline CDR1 is ENHRY and CDR2 is SYGVKD. Trimming took 5 bases from V and 0 from J; bases not matched to a gene: 6. This CDR3 is 15 amino acids long. The CDR3 sequence: CAISPLAGTSYEQYF. CDR3 nucleotide sequence: TGTGCCATCAGTCCATTAGCGGGAACCTCCTACGAGCAGTACTTC.

This chain joins TRBV7-9 and TRBJ2-6; D is unclear. Deletions cut 7 bases from V and 0 bases from J, with 19 bases between. This CDR3 spans 18 amino acids. Germline loops: CDR1 SEHNR, CDR2 FQNEAQ (reference sequence). The CDR3 protein is CASIVATETHSGANVLTF. CDR3 in DNA: TGTGCCAGCATCGTCGCTACAGAAACCCACTCTGGGGCCAACGTCCTGACTTTC.

The V and J genes are TRBV5-1 and TRBJ2-7; the D gene is possibly TRBD2 (5 bases). The CDR3 has 16 residues. With 6 bases removed from V and 3 bases from J, the gap between germline ends came to 22 bases. CDR1 and CDR2 (germline): SGHRS, YFSETQ. This CDR3 is CASTSDGSQLHYEQYF. CDR3 in DNA: TGCGCCAGCACCTCGGATGGGAGCCAACTACACTACGAGCAGTACTTC.

The V call is TRBV15, the J call TRBJ2-3, with 8 bases lining up with TRBD2. The CDR3 sequence is 19 residues long. J gave up 7 bases and V 1 base, and 19 bases lay outside the gene matches. CDR1 and CDR2 (germline): LNHNV, YYDKDF (reference sequence). CDR3 protein: CATSRAGGIGRAGVNTQYF. The CDR3 DNA is TGTGCCACCAGCAGAGCCGGGGGAATCGGACGAGCGGGAGTTAATACGCAGTATTTT.

The CDR3 DNA sequence: TGTGCCAGCAACAAAAGGGATGGTTTTGGAAAACTGTTTTTT. Translation: CASNKRDGFGKLFF. The chain employs TRBV3-1 and TRBJ1-4; no definite D call. The CDR3 totals 14 residues. Trimming stripped 7 bases from V and 10 bases from J, with 19 bases between. Per germline, CDR1 LGHDT and CDR2 YNNKEL (reference sequence).

The chain is built from TRBV20-1 and TRBJ2-1; a possible D gene is TRBD2 (7 bases). Trimming pared 3 bases from V and 4 bases from J, leaving 19 bases between. Germline lookup yields CDR1 DFQATT and CDR2 SNEGSKA (reference sequence). The CDR3 is 16 amino acids. The CDR3 region is CSARGGSGGPYNEQFF. CDR3 in DNA: TGCAGTGCTAGGGGGGGGAGTGGGGGGCCGTACAATGAGCAGTTCTTC.

In this sample, this clonotype turned up many times. V gene TRBV7-2 combines with J gene TRBJ2-7; maybe TRBD2 (6 bases). Between the trimmed V and J ends, which lost 5 bases and 2 bases, there was a span of 13 bases. Germline assignment: CDR1 SGHTA and CDR2 FQGNSA. The CDR3 spans 14 residues. In DNA form, the CDR3 reads TGTGCCAGCAGCACCCGGACGGGAGCCTACGAGCAGTACTTC. This codes for CASSTRTGAYEQYF.

This chain uses TRBV28 with TRBJ1-1; TRBD1 matches at 7 bases. Per the germline V gene, CDR1 is MDHEN and CDR2 is SYDVKM. The CDR3 is 15 amino acids. The trim removed 4 bases at V and 7 bases at J, leaving 12 bases unmatched. The CDR3 loop is CASSSRPGGYGEAFF. The CDR3 nucleotides are TGTGCCAGCAGTTCCCGTCCAGGGGGTTATGGTGAAGCTTTCTTT.

V and J are TRBV5-4 and TRBJ1-4, with 7 bases aligning to TRBD1. This CDR3 region has 15 residues. J was trimmed by 8 bases and V by 4 bases; bases with no gene match: 11. CDR1 is SGHNT, CDR2 YYREEE, per germline (reference sequence). CDR3 in DNA: TGTGCCAGCAGCATCGGAGGGGGACAGTTAGAAAAACTGTTTTTT. Its protein is CASSIGGGQLEKLFF.

The V call is TRBV5-1, the J call TRBJ2-3; TRBD2 might be the D (6 bases). CDR1 is SGHRS, CDR2 YFSETQ, per germline. Trimming left V 4 bases short and J 3 bases short, with 12 bases between. The CDR3 contains 14 residues. CDR3 nucleotides: TGCGCCAGCAGCCTTTGGGAGGCGACAGATACGCAGTATTTT. It yields the protein CASSLWEATDTQYF.

The rearrangement joins TRBV25-1 to TRBJ1-5; D not resolved. Germline V gene sequence: CDR1 MGHDK, CDR2 SYGVNS. V lost 3 bases and J 6 bases, leaving 15 bases between the germline ends. The CDR3 spans 15 residues. The CDR3 sequence: CASSDRQDKSQPQHF. CDR3 in DNA: TGTGCCAGCAGTGATCGGCAGGATAAAAGTCAGCCCCAGCATTTT.

The count of this clonotype is one. Mismatch with germline at one junction end may stem from a read error. The rearrangement links TRBV4-3 to TRBJ2-1, with 13 bases lining up with TRBD2. The CDR3 covers 15 residues. Germline CDR1 LGHNA, CDR2 YSLEER. CDR3 amino acids: CASSRWTSGSGEQFF. For the CDR3, the DNA is TGCGCCAGCAGCCGATGGACTAGCGGGAGTGGTGAGCAGTTCTTT.

The chain couples TRBV18 to TRBJ1-6; 7 nucleotides match TRBD1. Per the germline V gene, CDR1 is KGHSH and CDR2 is LQKENI. The CDR3 length is 16 residues. Trimming removed 3 bases from V and 10 bases from J; junction bases left unmatched: 12. CDR3 sequence reads: CASSPQASGTASPLHF. CDR3 nucleotide sequence: TGTGCCAGCTCACCGCAGGCCTCCGGGACAGCATCACCCCTCCACTTT.

V is TRBV7-3 and J is TRBJ2-3, with 8 bases that match TRBD2. Germline-derived CDR1 and CDR2 are SGHTA and FQGTGA. The V gene end was trimmed by 2 bases and the J gene end by 3 bases; junction bases not matched to a gene: 10. The CDR3 length is 17 residues. As DNA, the CDR3 is TGTGCCAGCAGCTTATTGCTAGCGGGTGGGGAAACAGATACGCAGTATTTT. Its protein product is CASSLLLAGGETDTQYF.

This sequence joins TRBV20-1 and TRBJ2-4, with no clear D. V shed 3 bases and J shed 5 bases, with 8 bases lying between them. Looked up from germline, CDR1 is DFQATT and CDR2 is SNEGSKA (reference sequence). The CDR3 totals 12 residues. The CDR3 loop reads CSASGLENIQYF. The CDR3 coding sequence is TGCAGTGCTAGCGGCCTCGAAAACATTCAGTACTTC.

V gene TRBV11-2 combines with J gene TRBJ1-2; maybe TRBD1 (5 bases). V was trimmed by 1 base and J by 0 bases, leaving 12 bases between them. CDR3 length equals 16 residues. Per the germline V gene, CDR1 is SGHAT and CDR2 is FQNNGV. CDR3 in amino acids: CASSLVIGATNYGYTF. The CDR3 coding sequence is TGTGCCAGCAGCTTAGTTATTGGGGCAACTAACTATGGCTACACCTTC. The full variable domain, completed using reference TRBV11-2 and TRBJ1-2, is EAGVAQSPRYKIIEKRQSVAFWCNPISGHATLYWYQQILGQGPKLLIQFQNNGVVDDSQLPKDRFSAERLKGVDSTLKIQPAKLEDSAVYLCASSLVIGATNYGYTFGSGTRLTVV.

The sample holds one count of this clonotype. The V call is TRBV25-1, the J call TRBJ2-3; no clear D gene. This CDR3 region has 14 residues. The germline gives CDR1 MGHDK, CDR2 SYGVNS. Trimming stripped 1 base from V and 0 bases from J, with 5 bases between. CDR3 sequence reads: CASSELLSTDTQYF. The CDR3 nucleotides read TGTGCCAGCAGTGAATTGTTGAGCACAGATACGCAGTATTTT.

The chain links TRBV10-3 to TRBJ1-1; D call uncertain. The V end was cut by 0 bases, the J end by 2 bases, with 7 bases between. CDR3 length: 14 amino acids. The germline CDR1 and CDR2 sequences are ENHRY and SYGVKD. CDR3 coding DNA: TGTGCCATCAGTGAGTCGGCCAGTAACACTGAAGCTTTCTTT. It is translated as CAISESASNTEAFF.

This chain connects TRBV4-1 to TRBJ2-7; TRBD2 aligns across 11 bases. The CDR3 extends over 15 amino acids. The ends lost 2 bases at V and 0 bases at J; junction bases unmatched: 0. Germline V lookup: CDR1 MGHRA, CDR2 YSYEKL. The CDR3 nucleotides are TGCGCCAGCAGCCAACTAGCGGGAGGCTCCTACGAGCAGTACTTC. Its protein product is CASSQLAGGSYEQYF.

This clonotype was detected many times. This chain joins TRBV11-3 and TRBJ2-7, with D perhaps matching TRBD2 (6 bases). Trimming stripped 3 bases from V and 0 bases from J, with 9 bases between. The CDR3 runs 14 residues. The germline V gene has CDR1 SGHNT and CDR2 YENEEA. CDR3 DNA: TGTGCCAGCAGCTTCGCGGGGAGCTCCTACGAGCAGTACTTC. Encoded protein: CASSFAGSSYEQYF. Full variable domain (remainder filled in from reference TRBV11-3 and TRBJ2-7): EAGVVQSPRYKIIEKKQPVAFWCNPISGHNTLYWYLQNLGQGPELLIRYENEEAVDDSQLPKDRFSAERLKGVDSTLKIQPAELGDSAVYLCASSFAGSSYEQYFGPGTRLTVT.

The chain is built from TRBV6-5 and TRBJ2-1; D ambiguous. From germline, CDR1 is MNHEY and CDR2 SVGAGI. V was clipped by 0 bases and J by 11 bases, with 14 bases between them. The length of the CDR3 is 14 residues. CDR3 sequence (DNA): TGTGCCAGCAGTTACTCGGCCCGACAAGGAAAGCAGTTCTTC. Translating gives CASSYSARQGKQFF.

This sequence joins TRBV20-1 and TRBJ2-3, with 9 bases lining up with TRBD2. The CDR3 contains 14 residues. V lost 3 bases and J lost 6; bases outside the gene matches: 7. Germline values: CDR1 DFQATT, CDR2 SNEGSKA (reference sequence). The CDR3: CSARAPSGEDTQYF. The CDR3 DNA reads TGCAGTGCTAGGGCGCCTAGCGGGGAGGATACGCAGTATTTT.

Details on this clonotype: Its ends do not fully match the called genes, so a read error is possible. The chain employs TRBV7-2 and TRBJ1-4, with unresolved D. The CDR3 loop spans 12 amino acids. The germline V gene encodes CDR1 SGHTA and CDR2 FQGNSA. CDR3 DNA: TGTGCCAGCCGCTTAAACGATGAAAAACTGTTTTTT. Translation: CASRLNDEKLFF.

The chain uses TRBV20-1 and TRBJ2-3; 11 bases map to TRBD2. Per germline, CDR1 DFQATT and CDR2 SNEGSKA (reference sequence). The CDR3 runs 14 residues. V gave up 6 bases and J gave up 4 bases; unmatched junction bases: 6. CDR3 DNA: TGCAGTGCGTTGCTAGCGGGAGGAGCAGATACGCAGTATTTT. Its protein is CSALLAGGADTQYF.

The V and J genes are TRBV30 and TRBJ1-2; no firm D call. CDR3 size: 13 residues. CDR1 is GTSNPN and CDR2 is SVGIG in the germline V gene (reference sequence). Trimming took 3 bases from V and 3 from J, leaving 11 bases between them. The CDR3 DNA is TGTGCCTGGAGGCCCGGGAGCGACTATGGCTACACCTTC. Protein product: CAWRPGSDYGYTF. The full variable domain, its missing parts supplied by reference TRBV30 and TRBJ1-2, is SQTIHQWPATLVQPVGSPLSLECTVEGTSNPNLYWYRQAAGRGLQLLFYSVGIGQISSEVPQNLSASRPQDRQFILSSKKLLLSDSGFYLCAWRPGSDYGYTFGSGTRLTVV.

J is TRBJ2-5 and V is TRBV7-9, with D perhaps TRBD2 (5 bases). The length of the CDR3 is 14 residues. V was trimmed by 1 base and J by 1 base, leaving 7 bases between them. Germline CDR1 SEHNR, CDR2 FQNEAQ (reference sequence). The CDR3 DNA sequence: TGTGCCAGCAGCTTAGAGGACTTCCAAGAGACCCAGTACTTC. Protein product: CASSLEDFQETQYF.

Here the CDR3 DNA reads TGTGCCAGCAGACATGAATCCTACAATGAGCAGTACTTC. It yields the protein CASRHESYNEQYF. The rearrangement links TRBV7-3 to TRBJ2-1; D not resolved. The J call may be mistaken, given a closer DNA end match to TRBJ2-7. The CDR3 spans 13 residues. The germline gives CDR1 SGHTA, CDR2 FQGTGA.

This clonotype has a handful of counts. The rearrangement uses TRBV7-2 and TRBJ2-1, with 7 bases identical to TRBD2. Losses at the gene ends were 5 bases for V and 6 bases for J; bases not matched to a gene: 13. This CDR3 spans 16 amino acids. Looked up from germline, CDR1 is SGHTA and CDR2 is FQGNSA. CDR3 DNA sequence: TGTGCCAGCAGCCCTCAGGTGGGCGGGAGAGTCAATGAGCAGTTCTTC. Its translation is CASSPQVGGRVNEQFF.

The chain uses TRBV4-3 and TRBJ2-1, with 15 bases fitting TRBD2. V gave up 3 bases and J gave up 7 bases; unmatched junction bases: 10. The CDR3 has 18 residues. Germline V gene sequence: CDR1 LGHNA, CDR2 YSLEER. The CDR3 reads CASSQNGLAGGPRNEQFF. The CDR3 DNA is TGCGCCAGCAGCCAGAATGGACTAGCGGGAGGGCCGAGGAATGAGCAGTTCTTC.